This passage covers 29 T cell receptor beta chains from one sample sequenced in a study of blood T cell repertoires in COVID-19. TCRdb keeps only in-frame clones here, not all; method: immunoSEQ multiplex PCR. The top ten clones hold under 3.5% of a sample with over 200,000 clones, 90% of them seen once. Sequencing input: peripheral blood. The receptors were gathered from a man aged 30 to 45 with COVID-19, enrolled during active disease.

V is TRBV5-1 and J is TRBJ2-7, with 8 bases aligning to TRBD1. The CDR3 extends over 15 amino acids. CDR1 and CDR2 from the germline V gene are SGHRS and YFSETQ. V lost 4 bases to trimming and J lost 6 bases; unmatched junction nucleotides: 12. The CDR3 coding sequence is TGCGCCAGCAGCCCGTGGGAGACAGGGGCTGGCGAGCAGTACTTC. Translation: CASSPWETGAGEQYF. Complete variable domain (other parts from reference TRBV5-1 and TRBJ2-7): KAGVTQTPRYLIKTRGQQVTLSCSPISGHRSVSWYQQTPGQGLQFLFEYFSETQRNKGNFPGRFSGRQFSNSRSEMNVSTLELGDSALYLCASSPWETGAGEQYFGPGTRLTVT.

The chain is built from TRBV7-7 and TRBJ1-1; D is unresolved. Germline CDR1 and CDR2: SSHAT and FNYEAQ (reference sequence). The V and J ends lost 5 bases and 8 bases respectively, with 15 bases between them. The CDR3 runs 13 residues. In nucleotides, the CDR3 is TGTGCCAGCAGCCCTGCGGGTAATCGGGAAGCTTTCTTT. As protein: CASSPAGNREAFF.

The CDR3 sequence is CASSAGQNTEAFF. The CDR3 DNA is TGTGCCAGCTCGGCTGGACAGAACACTGAAGCTTTCTTT. The J gene is TRBJ1-1, the V gene TRBV18; TRBD1 is a possible D gene (5 bases). Germline CDR1 reads KGHSH; CDR2 reads LQKENI. The CDR3 has 13 amino acids. Between the trimmed V and J ends, which lost 6 bases and 1 base, there was a span of 9 bases.

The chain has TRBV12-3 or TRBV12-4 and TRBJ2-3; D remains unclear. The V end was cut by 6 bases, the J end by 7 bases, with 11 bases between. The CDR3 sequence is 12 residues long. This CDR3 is CASSPTPNTQYF. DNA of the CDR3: TGTGCCAGCAGCCCGACACCCAATACGCAGTATTTT.

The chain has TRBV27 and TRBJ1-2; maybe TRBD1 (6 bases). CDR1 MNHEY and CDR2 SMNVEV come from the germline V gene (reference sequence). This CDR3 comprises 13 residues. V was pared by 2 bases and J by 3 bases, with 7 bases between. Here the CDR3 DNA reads TGTGCCAGCAGTTTAACAGGGCACTATGGCTACACCTTC. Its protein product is CASSLTGHYGYTF.

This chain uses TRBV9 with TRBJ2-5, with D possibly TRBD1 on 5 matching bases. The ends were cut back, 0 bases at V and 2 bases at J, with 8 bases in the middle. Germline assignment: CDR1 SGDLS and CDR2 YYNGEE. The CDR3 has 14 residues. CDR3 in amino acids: CASSVVAGQETQYF. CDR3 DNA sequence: TGTGCCAGCAGCGTAGTAGCAGGGCAAGAGACCCAGTACTTC.

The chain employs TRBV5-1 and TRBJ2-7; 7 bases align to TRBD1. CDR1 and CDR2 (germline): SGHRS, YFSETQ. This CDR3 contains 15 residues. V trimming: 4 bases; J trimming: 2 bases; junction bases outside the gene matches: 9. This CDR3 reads CASSTGTVSPYEQYF. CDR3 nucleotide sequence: TGCGCCAGCAGCACCGGGACAGTAAGCCCCTACGAGCAGTACTTC.

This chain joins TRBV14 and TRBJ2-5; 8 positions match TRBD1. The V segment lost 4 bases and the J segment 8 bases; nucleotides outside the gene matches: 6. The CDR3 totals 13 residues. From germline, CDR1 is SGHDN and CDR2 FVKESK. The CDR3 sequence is CASSRQGHPTQYF. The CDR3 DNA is TGTGCCAGCAGCCGACAGGGGCACCCAACCCAGTACTTC.

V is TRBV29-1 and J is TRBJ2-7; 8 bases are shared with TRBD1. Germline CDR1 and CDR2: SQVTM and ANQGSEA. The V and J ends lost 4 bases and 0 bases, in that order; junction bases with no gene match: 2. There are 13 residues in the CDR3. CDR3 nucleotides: TGCAGCGTTGGGACAGGGAGCTCCTACGAGCAGTACTTC. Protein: CSVGTGSSYEQYF.

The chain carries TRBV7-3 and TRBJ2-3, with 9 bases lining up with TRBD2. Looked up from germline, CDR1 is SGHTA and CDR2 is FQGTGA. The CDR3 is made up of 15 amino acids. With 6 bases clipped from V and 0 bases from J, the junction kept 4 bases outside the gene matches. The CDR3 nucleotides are TGTGCCAGCAGTGCGGGAGGGACTAGCACAGATACGCAGTATTTT. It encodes CASSAGGTSTDTQYF. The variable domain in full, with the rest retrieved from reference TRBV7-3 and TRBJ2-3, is GAGVSQTPSNKVTEKGKYVELRCDPISGHTALYWYRQSLGQGPEFLIYFQGTGAADDSGLPNDRFFAVRPEGSVSTLKIQRTERGDSAVYLCASSAGGTSTDTQYFGPGTRLTVL.

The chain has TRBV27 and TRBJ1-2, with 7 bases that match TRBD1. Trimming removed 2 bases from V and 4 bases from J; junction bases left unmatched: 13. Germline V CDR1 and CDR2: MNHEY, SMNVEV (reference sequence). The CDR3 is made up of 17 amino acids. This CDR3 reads CASSLNLPQGTVYGYTF. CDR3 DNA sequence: TGTGCCAGCAGTTTAAACCTCCCTCAGGGGACAGTCTATGGCTACACCTTC.

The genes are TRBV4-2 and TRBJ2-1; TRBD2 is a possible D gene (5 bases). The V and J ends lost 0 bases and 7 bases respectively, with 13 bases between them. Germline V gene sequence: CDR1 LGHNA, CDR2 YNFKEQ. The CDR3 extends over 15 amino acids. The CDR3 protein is CASSQDGVNLNEQFF. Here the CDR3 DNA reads TGTGCCAGCAGCCAAGACGGGGTTAATTTAAATGAGCAGTTCTTC.

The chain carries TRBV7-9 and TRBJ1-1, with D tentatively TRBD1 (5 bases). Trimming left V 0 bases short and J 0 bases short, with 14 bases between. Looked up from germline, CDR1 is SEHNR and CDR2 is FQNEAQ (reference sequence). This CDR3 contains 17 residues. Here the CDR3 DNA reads TGTGCCAGCAGCTTAGCACAGGCAGGAGCTATGAACACTGAAGCTTTCTTT. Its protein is CASSLAQAGAMNTEAFF.

CDR3 in DNA: TGTGCCAGCAGTGAAAGGGGGGACAGGGGTACTGAAGCTTTCTTT. Translating gives CASSERGDRGTEAFF. This rearrangement joins TRBV6-1 to TRBJ1-1; 10 bases are shared with TRBD1. The germline gives CDR1 MNHNS, CDR2 SASEGT. The CDR3 covers 15 residues. V trimming: 2 bases; J trimming: 5 bases; junction bases outside the gene matches: 5.

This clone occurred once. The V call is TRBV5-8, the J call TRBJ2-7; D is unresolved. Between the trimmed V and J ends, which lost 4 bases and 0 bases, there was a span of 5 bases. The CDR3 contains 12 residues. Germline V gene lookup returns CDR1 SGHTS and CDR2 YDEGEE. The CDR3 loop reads CASSHISYEQYF. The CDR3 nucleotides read TGTGCCAGCAGCCACATCTCCTACGAGCAGTACTTC. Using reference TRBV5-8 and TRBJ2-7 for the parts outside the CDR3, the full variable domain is EAGVTQSPTHLIKTRGQQATLRCSPISGHTSVYWYQQALGLGLQFLLWYDEGEERNRGNFPPRFSGRQFPNYSSELNVNALELEDSALYLCASSHISYEQYFGPGTRLTVT.

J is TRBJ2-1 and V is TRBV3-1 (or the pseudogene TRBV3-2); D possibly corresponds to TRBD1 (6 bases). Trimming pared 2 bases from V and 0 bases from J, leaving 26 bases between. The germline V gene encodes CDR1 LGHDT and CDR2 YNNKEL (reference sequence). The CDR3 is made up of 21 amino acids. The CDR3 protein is CASSQLSSGQRHWSSYNEQFF. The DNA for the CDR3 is TGTGCCAGCAGCCAACTTAGTTCCGGACAGCGACACTGGAGCTCCTACAATGAGCAGTTCTTC.

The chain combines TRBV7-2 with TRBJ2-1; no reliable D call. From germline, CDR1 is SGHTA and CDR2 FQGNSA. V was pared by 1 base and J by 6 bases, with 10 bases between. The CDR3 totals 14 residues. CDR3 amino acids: CASSLGLGGNEQFF. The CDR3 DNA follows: TGTGCCAGCAGCTTAGGCCTAGGTGGCAATGAGCAGTTCTTC.

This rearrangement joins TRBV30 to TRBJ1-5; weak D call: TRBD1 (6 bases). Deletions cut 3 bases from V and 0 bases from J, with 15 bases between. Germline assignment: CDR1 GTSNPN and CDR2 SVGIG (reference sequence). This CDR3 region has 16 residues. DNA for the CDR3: TGTGCCTGGAGCGCCGGACAGTTTTATAGCAATCAGCCCCAGCATTTT. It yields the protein CAWSAGQFYSNQPQHF.

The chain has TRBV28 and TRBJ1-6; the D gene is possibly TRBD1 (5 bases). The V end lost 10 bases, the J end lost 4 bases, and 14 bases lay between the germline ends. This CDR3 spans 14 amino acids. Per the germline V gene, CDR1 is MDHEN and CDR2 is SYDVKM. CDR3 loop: CATSDGGYNSPLHF. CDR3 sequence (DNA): TGTGCCACCTCGGACGGGGGTTATAATTCACCCCTCCACTTT.

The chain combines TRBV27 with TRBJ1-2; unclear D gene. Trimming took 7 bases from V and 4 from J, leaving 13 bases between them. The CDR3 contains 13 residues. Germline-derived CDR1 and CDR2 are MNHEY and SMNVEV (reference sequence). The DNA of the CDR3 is TGTGCCAGCACCTTAAATCCGGGCTATGGCTACACCTTC. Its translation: CASTLNPGYGYTF.

Here the CDR3 reads CASSLGSDEQFF. The CDR3 nucleotides are TGTGCCAGCAGTTTGGGTAGCGATGAGCAGTTCTTC. The chain links TRBV28 to TRBJ2-1, with a possible D match to TRBD2 (5 bases). The germline CDR1 and CDR2 sequences are MDHEN and SYDVKM. V lost 3 bases and J lost 8, with 8 bases in between. This CDR3 region has 12 residues. The whole variable domain, filled in from reference TRBV28 and TRBJ2-1, reads DVKVTQSSRYLVKRTGEKVFLECVQDMDHENMFWYRQDPGLGLRLIYFSYDVKMKEKGDIPEGYSVSREKKERFSLILESASTNQTSMYLCASSLGSDEQFFGPGTRLTVL.

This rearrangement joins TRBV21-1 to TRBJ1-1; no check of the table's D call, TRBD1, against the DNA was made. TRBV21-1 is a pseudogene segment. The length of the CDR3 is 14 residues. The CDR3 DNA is TGTGCCAGCAGCCCGACAGAGGAAGGCACTGAAGCTTTCTTT. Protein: CASSPTEEGTEAFF.

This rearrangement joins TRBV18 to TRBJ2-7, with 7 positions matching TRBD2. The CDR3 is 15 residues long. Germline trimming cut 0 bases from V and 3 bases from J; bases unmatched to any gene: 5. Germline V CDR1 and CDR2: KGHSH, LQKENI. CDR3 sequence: CASSPPGGKNYEQYF. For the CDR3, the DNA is TGTGCCAGCTCACCACCGGGAGGGAAGAACTACGAGCAGTACTTC. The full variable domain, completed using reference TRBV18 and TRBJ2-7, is NAGVMQNPRHLVRRRGQEARLRCSPMKGHSHVYWYRQLPEEGLKFMVYLQKENIIDESGMPKERFSAEFPKEGPSILRIQQVVRGDSAAYFCASSPPGGKNYEQYFGPGTRLTVT.

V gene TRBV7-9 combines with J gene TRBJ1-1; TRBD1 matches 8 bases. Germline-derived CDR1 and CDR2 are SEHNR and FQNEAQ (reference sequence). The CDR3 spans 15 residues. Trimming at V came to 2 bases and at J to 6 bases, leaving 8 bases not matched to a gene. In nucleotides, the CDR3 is TGTGCCAGCAGCTTAAACGGACAGGGTGCGGCTGAAGCTTTCTTT. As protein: CASSLNGQGAAEAFF. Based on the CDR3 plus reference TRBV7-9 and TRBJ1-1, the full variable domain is DTGVSQNPRHKITKRGQNVTFRCDPISEHNRLYWYRQTLGQGPEFLTYFQNEAQLEKSRLLSDRFSAERPKGSFSTLEIQRTEQGDSAMYLCASSLNGQGAAEAFFGQGTRLTVV.

CDR3 in DNA: TGTGCCAGCAGCGGGGCCGCGGGAGAATACAATGAGCAGTTCTTC. Its translation is CASSGAAGEYNEQFF. This rearrangement joins TRBV7-9 to TRBJ2-1, with 7 bases that match TRBD2. Losses at the gene ends were 5 bases for V and 4 bases for J; bases not matched to a gene: 8. Germline V CDR1 and CDR2: SEHNR, FQNEAQ (reference sequence). The CDR3 is 15 residues long.

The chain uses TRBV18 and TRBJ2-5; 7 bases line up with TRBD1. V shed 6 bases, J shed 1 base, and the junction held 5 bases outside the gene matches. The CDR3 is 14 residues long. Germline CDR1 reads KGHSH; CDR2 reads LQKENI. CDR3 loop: CASSRTGAQETQYF. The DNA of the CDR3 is TGTGCCAGCTCGCGTACAGGGGCCCAAGAGACCCAGTACTTC.

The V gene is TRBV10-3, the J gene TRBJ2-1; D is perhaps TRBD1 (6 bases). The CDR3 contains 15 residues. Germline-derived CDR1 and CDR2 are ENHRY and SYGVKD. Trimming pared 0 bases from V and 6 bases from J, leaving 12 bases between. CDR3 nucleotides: TGTGCCATCAGTGAGTCTGTGACAGGAACCAATGAGCAGTTCTTC. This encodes CAISESVTGTNEQFF.

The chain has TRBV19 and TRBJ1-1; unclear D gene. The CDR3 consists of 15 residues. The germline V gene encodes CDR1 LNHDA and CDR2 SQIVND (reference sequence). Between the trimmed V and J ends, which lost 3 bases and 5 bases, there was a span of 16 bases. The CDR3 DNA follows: TGTGCCAGTAGTATGGCGGGCTCCCTGGGGACTGAAGCTTTCTTT. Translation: CASSMAGSLGTEAFF.

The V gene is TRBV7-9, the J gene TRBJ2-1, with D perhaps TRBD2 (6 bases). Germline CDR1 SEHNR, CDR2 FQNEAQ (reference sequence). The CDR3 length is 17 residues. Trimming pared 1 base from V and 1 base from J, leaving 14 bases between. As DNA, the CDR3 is TGTGCCAGCAGCTTAGAGATAACGGGACTTTCCTACAATGAGCAGTTCTTC. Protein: CASSLEITGLSYNEQFF. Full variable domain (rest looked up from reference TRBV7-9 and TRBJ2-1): DTGVSQNPRHKITKRGQNVTFRCDPISEHNRLYWYRQTLGQGPEFLTYFQNEAQLEKSRLLSDRFSAERPKGSFSTLEIQRTEQGDSAMYLCASSLEITGLSYNEQFFGPGTRLTVL.